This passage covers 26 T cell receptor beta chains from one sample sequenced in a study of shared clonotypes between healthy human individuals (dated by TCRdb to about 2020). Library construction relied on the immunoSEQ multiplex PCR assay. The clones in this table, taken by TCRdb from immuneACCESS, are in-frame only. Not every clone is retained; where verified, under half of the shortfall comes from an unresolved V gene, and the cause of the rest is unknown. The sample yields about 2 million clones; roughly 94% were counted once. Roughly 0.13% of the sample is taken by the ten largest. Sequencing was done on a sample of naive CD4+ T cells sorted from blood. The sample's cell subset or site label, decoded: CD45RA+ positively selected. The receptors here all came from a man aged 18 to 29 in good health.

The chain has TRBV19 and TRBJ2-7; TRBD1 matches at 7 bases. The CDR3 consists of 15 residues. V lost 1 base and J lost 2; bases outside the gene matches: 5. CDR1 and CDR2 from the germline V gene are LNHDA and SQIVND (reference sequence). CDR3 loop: CASSIARTGAYEQYF. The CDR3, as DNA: TGTGCCAGTAGTATAGCCAGGACAGGAGCCTACGAGCAGTACTTC.

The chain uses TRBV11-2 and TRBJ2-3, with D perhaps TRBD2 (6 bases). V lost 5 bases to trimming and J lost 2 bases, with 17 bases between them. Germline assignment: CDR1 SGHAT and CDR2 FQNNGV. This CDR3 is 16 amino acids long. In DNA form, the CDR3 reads TGTGCCAGCAGCCTCCAAGCTCGCGGGATCACAGATACGCAGTATTTT. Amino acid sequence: CASSLQARGITDTQYF.

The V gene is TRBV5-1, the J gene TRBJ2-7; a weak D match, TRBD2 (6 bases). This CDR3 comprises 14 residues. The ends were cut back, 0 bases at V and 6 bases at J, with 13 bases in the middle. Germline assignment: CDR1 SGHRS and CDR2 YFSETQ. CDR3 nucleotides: TGCGCCAGCAGCTTGGCCTGGGACGGGGGCGAGCAGTACTTC. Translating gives CASSLAWDGGEQYF.

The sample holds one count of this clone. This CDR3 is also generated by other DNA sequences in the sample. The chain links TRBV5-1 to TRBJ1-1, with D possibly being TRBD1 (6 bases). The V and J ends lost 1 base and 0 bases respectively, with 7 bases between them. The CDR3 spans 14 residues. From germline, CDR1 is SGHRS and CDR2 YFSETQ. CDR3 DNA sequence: TGCGCCAGCAGCTTGCGGGGGCTGAACACTGAAGCTTTCTTT. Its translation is CASSLRGLNTEAFF.

The CDR3 bases are TGCGCCAGCAGGAGGGGGCCCGATCAGCCCCAGCATTTT. Translating it yields CASRRGPDQPQHF. The genes are TRBV5-1 and TRBJ1-5; TRBD1 matches 7 bases. Germline values: CDR1 SGHRS, CDR2 YFSETQ. The V and J ends lost 5 bases and 5 bases, in that order; junction bases with no gene match: 4. The CDR3 extends over 13 amino acids.

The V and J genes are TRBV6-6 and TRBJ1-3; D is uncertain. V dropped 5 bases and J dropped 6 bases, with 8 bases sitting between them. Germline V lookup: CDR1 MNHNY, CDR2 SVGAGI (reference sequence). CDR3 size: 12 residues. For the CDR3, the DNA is TGTGCCAGCAGTCGAGAATTAAACACCATATATTTT. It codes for CASSRELNTIYF.

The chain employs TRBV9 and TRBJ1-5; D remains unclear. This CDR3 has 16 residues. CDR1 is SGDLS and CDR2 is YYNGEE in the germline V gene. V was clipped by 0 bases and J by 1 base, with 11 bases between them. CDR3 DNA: TGTGCCAGCAGCGTAGAAGCGCTGCCGAGCAATCAGCCCCAGCATTTT. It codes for CASSVEALPSNQPQHF.

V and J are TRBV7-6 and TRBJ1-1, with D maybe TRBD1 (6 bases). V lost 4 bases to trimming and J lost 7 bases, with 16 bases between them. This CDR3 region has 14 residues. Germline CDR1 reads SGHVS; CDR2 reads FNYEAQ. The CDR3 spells CASSSGGGTGEAFF. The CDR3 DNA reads TGTGCCAGCAGCTCCGGAGGGGGAACTGGTGAAGCTTTCTTT.

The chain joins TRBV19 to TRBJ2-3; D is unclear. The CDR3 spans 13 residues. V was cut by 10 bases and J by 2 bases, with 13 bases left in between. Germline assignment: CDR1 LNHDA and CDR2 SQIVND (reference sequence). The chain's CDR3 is CATRALLTDTQYF. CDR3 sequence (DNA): TGTGCCACAAGGGCACTACTCACAGATACGCAGTATTTT.

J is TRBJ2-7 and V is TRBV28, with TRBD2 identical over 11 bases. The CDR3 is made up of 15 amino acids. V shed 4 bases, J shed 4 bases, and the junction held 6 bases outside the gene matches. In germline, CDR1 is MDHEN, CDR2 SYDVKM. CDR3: CASSSLAGGRYEQYF. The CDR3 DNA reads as TGTGCCAGCAGTTCCCTAGCGGGGGGCCGGTACGAGCAGTACTTC.

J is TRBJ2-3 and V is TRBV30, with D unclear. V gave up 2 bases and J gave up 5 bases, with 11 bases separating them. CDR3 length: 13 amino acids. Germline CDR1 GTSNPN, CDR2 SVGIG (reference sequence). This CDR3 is CAWSMGLVDTQYF. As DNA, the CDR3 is TGTGCCTGGAGTATGGGTTTGGTAGATACGCAGTATTTT.

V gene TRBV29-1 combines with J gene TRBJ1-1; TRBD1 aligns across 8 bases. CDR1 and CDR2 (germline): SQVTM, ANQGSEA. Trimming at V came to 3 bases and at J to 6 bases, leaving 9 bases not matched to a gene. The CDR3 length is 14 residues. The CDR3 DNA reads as TGCAGCGTTGAGAGGCAGGGGGCGTTTCCTGAAGCTTTCTTT. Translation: CSVERQGAFPEAFF.

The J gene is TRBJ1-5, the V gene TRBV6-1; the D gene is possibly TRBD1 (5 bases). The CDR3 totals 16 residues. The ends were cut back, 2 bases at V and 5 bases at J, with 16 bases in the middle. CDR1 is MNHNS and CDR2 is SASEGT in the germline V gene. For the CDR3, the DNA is TGTGCCAGCAGTGAAAACAGGCTACGTGTGGATCAGCCCCAGCATTTT. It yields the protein CASSENRLRVDQPQHF.

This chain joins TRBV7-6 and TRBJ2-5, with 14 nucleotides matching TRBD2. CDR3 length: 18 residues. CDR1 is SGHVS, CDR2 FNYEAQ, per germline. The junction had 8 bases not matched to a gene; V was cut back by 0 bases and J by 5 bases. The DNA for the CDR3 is TGTGCCAGCAGCTTAGCACCCGGGACTAGCGGGAGTTCGGAGACCCAGTACTTC. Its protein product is CASSLAPGTSGSSETQYF.

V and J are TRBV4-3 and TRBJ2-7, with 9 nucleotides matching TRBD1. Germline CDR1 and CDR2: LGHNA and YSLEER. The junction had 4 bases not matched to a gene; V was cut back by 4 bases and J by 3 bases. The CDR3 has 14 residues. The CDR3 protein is CASSRGTGFYEQYF. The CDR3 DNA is TGCGCCAGCAGCCGCGGGACAGGGTTCTACGAGCAGTACTTC.

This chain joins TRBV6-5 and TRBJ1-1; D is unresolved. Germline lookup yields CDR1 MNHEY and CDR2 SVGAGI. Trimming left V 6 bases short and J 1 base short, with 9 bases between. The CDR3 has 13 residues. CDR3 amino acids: CASRPGRNTEAFF. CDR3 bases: TGTGCCAGCAGGCCCGGGCGGAACACTGAAGCTTTCTTT.

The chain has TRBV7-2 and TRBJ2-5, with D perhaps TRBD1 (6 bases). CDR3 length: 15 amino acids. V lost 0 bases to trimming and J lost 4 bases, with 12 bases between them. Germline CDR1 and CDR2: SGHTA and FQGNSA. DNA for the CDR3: TGTGCCAGCAGCTTAGCGCCGTCAGGGGTAGAGACCCAGTACTTC. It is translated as CASSLAPSGVETQYF.

CDR3 region: CASSLGNSIQETQYF. DNA of the CDR3: TGCGCCAGCAGCTTGGGAAATAGCATCCAGGAGACCCAGTACTTC. The chain uses TRBV5-1 and TRBJ2-5; D gene uncertain. V gave up 0 bases and J gave up 5 bases, with 14 bases separating them. The CDR3 is 15 amino acids. The V gene's germline CDR1 is SGHRS and CDR2 YFSETQ. The whole variable domain, filled in from reference TRBV5-1 and TRBJ2-5, reads KAGVTQTPRYLIKTRGQQVTLSCSPISGHRSVSWYQQTPGQGLQFLFEYFSETQRNKGNFPGRFSGRQFSNSRSEMNVSTLELGDSALYLCASSLGNSIQETQYFGPGTRLLVL.

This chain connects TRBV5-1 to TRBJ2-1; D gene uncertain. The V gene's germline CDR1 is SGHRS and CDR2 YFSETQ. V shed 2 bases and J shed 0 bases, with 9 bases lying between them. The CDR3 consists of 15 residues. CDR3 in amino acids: CASSLESFSYNEQFF. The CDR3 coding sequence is TGCGCCAGCAGCTTAGAGTCCTTCTCCTACAATGAGCAGTTCTTC. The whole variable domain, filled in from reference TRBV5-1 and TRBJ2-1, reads KAGVTQTPRYLIKTRGQQVTLSCSPISGHRSVSWYQQTPGQGLQFLFEYFSETQRNKGNFPGRFSGRQFSNSRSEMNVSTLELGDSALYLCASSLESFSYNEQFFGPGTRLTVL.

DNA of the CDR3: TGTGCCATCAGTGAGTCGAAAGGCGGGAGCTCCAAAGAGCAGTACTTC. Protein: CAISESKGGSSKEQYF. The rearrangement uses TRBV10-3 and TRBJ2-7; 7 nucleotides line up with TRBD2. V shed 0 bases, J shed 7 bases, and the junction held 12 bases outside the gene matches. CDR3 length equals 16 residues. CDR1 is ENHRY, CDR2 SYGVKD, per germline.

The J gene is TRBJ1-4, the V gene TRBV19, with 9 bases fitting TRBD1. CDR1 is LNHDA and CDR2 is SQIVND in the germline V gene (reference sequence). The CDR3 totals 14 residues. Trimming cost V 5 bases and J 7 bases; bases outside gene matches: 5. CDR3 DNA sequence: TGTGCCAGTAGTGAACAGGGGGCGGGTGAAAAACTGTTTTTT. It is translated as CASSEQGAGEKLFF.

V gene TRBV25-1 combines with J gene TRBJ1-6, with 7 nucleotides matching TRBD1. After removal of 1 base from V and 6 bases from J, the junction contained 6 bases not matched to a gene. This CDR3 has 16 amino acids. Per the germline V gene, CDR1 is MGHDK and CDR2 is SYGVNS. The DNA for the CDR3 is TGTGCCAGCAGTGAATTTGGGACAGTTCCTAATTCACCCCTCCACTTT. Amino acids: CASSEFGTVPNSPLHF. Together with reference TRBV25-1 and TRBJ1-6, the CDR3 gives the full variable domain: EADIYQTPRYLVIGTGKKITLECSQTMGHDKMYWYQQDPGMELHLIHYSYGVNSTEKGDLSSESTVSRIRTEHFPLTLESARPSHTSQYLCASSEFGTVPNSPLHFGNGTRLTVT.

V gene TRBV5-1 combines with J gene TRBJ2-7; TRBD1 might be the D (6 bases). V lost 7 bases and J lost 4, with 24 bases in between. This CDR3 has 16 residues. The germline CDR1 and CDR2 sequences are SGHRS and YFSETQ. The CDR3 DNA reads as TGCGCCAGCCGTCAAACCTACGCCGACAGGTTTTACGAGCAGTACTTC. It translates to CASRQTYADRFYEQYF.

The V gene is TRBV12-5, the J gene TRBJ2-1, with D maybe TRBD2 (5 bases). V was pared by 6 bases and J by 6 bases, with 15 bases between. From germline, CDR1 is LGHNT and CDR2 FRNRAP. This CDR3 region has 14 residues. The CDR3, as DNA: TGTGCTAGTGGCCCACTAGTCATATCCAATGAGCAGTTCTTC. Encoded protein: CASGPLVISNEQFF.

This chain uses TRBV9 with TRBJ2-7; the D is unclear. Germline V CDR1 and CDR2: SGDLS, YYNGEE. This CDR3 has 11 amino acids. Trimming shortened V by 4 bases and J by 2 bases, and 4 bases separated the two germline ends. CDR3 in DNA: TGTGCCAGCAGCCTGACCTACGAGCAGTACTTC. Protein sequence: CASSLTYEQYF.

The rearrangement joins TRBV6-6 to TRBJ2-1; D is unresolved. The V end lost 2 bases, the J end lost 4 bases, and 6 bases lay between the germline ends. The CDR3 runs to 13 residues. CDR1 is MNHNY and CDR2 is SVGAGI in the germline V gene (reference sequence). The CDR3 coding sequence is TGTGCCAGCAGTTACGCACAGTACAATGAGCAGTTCTTC. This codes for CASSYAQYNEQFF.